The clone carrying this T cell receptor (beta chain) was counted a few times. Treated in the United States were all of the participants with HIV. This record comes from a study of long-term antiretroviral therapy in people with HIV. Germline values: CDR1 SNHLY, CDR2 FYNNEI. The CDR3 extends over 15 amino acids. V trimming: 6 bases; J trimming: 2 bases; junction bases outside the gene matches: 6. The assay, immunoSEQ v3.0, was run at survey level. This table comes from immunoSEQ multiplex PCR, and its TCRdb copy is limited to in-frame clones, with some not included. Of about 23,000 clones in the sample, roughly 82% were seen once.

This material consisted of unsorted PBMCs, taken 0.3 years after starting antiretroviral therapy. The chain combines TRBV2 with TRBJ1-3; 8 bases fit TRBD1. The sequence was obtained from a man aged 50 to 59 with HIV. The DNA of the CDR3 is TGTGCCAGCAGGCAATCGACAGGGGCTGGAAACACCATATATTTT. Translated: CASRQSTGAGNTIYF.